This T cell receptor (beta chain) comes out of a study of vaccination and CD4 T cells after COVID-19. Study-wide context: The authors used overlapping spike peptides from SARS-CoV-2, HCoV-NL63, HCoV-OC43 and HCoV-229E to stimulate cells. Study findings and constraints: Relatively few convalescent patients were studied, without early post-infection timepoints. Convalescent patients' median share of reactive clones seen only post-vaccination was about 87%.

Worth noting for this clonotype: Its antigen is as yet unknown.

Treatment specified: roughly ten-day PBMC culture with coronavirus spike peptide pools or control peptides (ViraFEST assay). Following expansion of antigen-specific T cells with peptide pools, ViraFEST then sequenced TCRs. The Oncomine TCR Beta short-read assay generated sequence data from the DNA of cultured CD4+ T cells. TCRdb re-called the PCR reads through MiXCR, storing one row per CDR3 protein. In the table there are around 21,000 distinct CDR3 sequences, roughly 51% of which are singletons. The CDR3 is made up of 14 amino acids. From germline, CDR1 is SGHNT and CDR2 YYREEE (reference sequence). Unmatched junction bases numbered 5, after V lost 3 bases and J lost 4 bases.

The chain links TRBV5-4 to TRBJ1-2; 8 positions agree with TRBD1. This clonotype was obtained from a human donor who had recovered from COVID-19. Sequenced material: CD4+ T cells from blood, cultured in vitro. The CDR3 DNA reads TGTGCCAGCAGCTCATACAGGGGGGCCTATGGCTACACCTTC. As protein: CASSSYRGAYGYTF.